One and the same sample provided the 27 T cell receptor beta chains below, sequenced in a study of blood T cell repertoires in COVID-19. The table came from immunoSEQ multiplex PCR; TCRdb's copy has only in-frame clones and leaves some out. The sample carries 150,000 to 200,000 clones, more than 80% recorded once. Material: PBMCs or T cells enriched from blood (not recorded which). The receptors here all came from a man aged 35-49 years who had recovered from COVID-19.

In this sample, this clone turned up a few times. In DNA form, the CDR3 reads TGTGCCAGTAGTATTTTGGGACAGGGCTCTGGGGCCAACGTCCTGACTTTC. This translates into CASSILGQGSGANVLTF. This rearrangement joins TRBV19 to TRBJ2-6; 9 bases fit TRBD1. With V trimmed by 3 bases and J by 0 bases, 3 bases remained unmatched. This CDR3 spans 17 amino acids. Germline CDR1 is LNHDA and CDR2 is SQIVND (reference sequence).

This clone appeared a few times. This chain uses TRBV30 with TRBJ1-4; 10 nucleotides agree with TRBD1. V lost 5 bases and J lost 2; bases outside the gene matches: 5. Per the germline V gene, CDR1 is GTSNPN and CDR2 is SVGIG (reference sequence). CDR3 length equals 15 residues. CDR3: CAWDRGQATNEKLFF. In DNA, the CDR3 is TGTGCCTGGGACAGGGGGCAGGCTACTAATGAAAAACTGTTTTTT. The full variable domain, in which reference TRBV30 and TRBJ1-4 provide the parts outside the CDR3, is SQTIHQWPATLVQPVGSPLSLECTVEGTSNPNLYWYRQAAGRGLQLLFYSVGIGQISSEVPQNLSASRPQDRQFILSSKKLLLSDSGFYLCAWDRGQATNEKLFFGSGTQLSVL.

This chain joins TRBV30 and TRBJ1-2, with D tentatively TRBD1 (6 bases). V dropped 4 bases and J dropped 4 bases, with 10 bases sitting between them. CDR1 and CDR2 from the germline V gene are GTSNPN and SVGIG (reference sequence). The CDR3 has 12 amino acids. CDR3 amino acids: CAWTGQSYGYTF. In DNA form, the CDR3 reads TGTGCCTGGACAGGACAGTCCTATGGCTACACCTTC.

The chain links TRBV7-8 to TRBJ1-2; 7 nucleotides line up with TRBD1. The trim removed 4 bases at V and 4 bases at J, leaving 15 bases unmatched. CDR1 is SGHVS and CDR2 is FQNEAQ in the germline V gene. The CDR3 has 17 residues. The CDR3 DNA follows: TGTGCCAGCAGCTCTCCTGCTCGACAGGGTTTATCCTATGGCTACACCTTC. It specifies CASSSPARQGLSYGYTF.

The rearrangement links TRBV19 to TRBJ2-6, with a tentative D call TRBD1 (5 bases). CDR3 size: 15 residues. V was shortened by 3 bases and J by 0 bases, with 6 bases between the two germline ends. Germline V gene data show CDR1 as LNHDA and CDR2 as SQIVND (reference sequence). CDR3 DNA: TGTGCCAGTAGTATGGGGCTCTCTGGGGCCAACGTCCTGACTTTC. Protein sequence: CASSMGLSGANVLTF.

The genes are TRBV9 and TRBJ1-3; D not certain. This CDR3 comprises 17 residues. Germline V lookup: CDR1 SGDLS, CDR2 YYNGEE. The V end lost 0 bases, the J end lost 0 bases, and 13 bases lay between the germline ends. This CDR3 is CASSVGGSSGSGNTIYF. CDR3 DNA sequence: TGTGCCAGCAGCGTAGGAGGCAGCTCCGGCTCTGGAAACACCATATATTTT.

This chain joins TRBV30 and TRBJ2-7, with 12 bases aligning to TRBD2. Germline values: CDR1 GTSNPN, CDR2 SVGIG (reference sequence). There are 14 residues in the CDR3. V lost 2 bases and J lost 6; bases outside the gene matches: 5. CDR3 protein: CAWSQGLAGSEQYF. DNA for the CDR3: TGTGCCTGGAGTCAGGGACTAGCGGGCTCCGAGCAGTACTTC.

This chain uses TRBV9 with TRBJ2-1; 8 bases match TRBD2. The V gene's germline CDR1 is SGDLS and CDR2 YYNGEE. V lost 2 bases and J lost 7; bases outside the gene matches: 11. This CDR3 is built from 16 residues. CDR3 coding DNA: TGTGCCAGCAGCGTCGGCCTAGCGGGCGCTTTAAATGAGCAGTTCTTC. Translating gives CASSVGLAGALNEQFF.

The chain is built from TRBV3-1 (or the pseudogene TRBV3-2) and TRBJ2-7, with TRBD2 matching over 8 bases. The CDR3 covers 16 residues. J gave up 2 bases and V 4 bases, and 10 bases lay outside the gene matches. Germline CDR1 reads LGHDT; CDR2 reads YNNKEL (reference sequence). The DNA for the CDR3 is TGTGCCAGCAGCCGCACCGGGACTAGGAATCCCTACGAGCAGTACTTC. It encodes CASSRTGTRNPYEQYF.

DNA for the CDR3: TGTGCCAGCAGCGGGGGAGGCCTACCCTCCTACAATGAGCAGTTCTTC. Translating gives CASSGGGLPSYNEQFF. This chain links TRBV9 with TRBJ2-1, with TRBD2 as a possible D gene (6 bases). The V gene lost 3 bases and the J gene lost 0 bases, with 13 bases spanning the gap. CDR3 length equals 16 residues. Germline lookup yields CDR1 SGDLS and CDR2 YYNGEE.

This chain connects TRBV11-3 to TRBJ1-1; D ambiguous. The CDR3 contains 16 residues. The V gene's germline CDR1 is SGHNT and CDR2 YENEEA. V was pared by 0 bases and J by 1 base, with 12 bases between. The CDR3: CASSLESRRANTEAFF. CDR3 in DNA: TGTGCCAGCAGCTTAGAATCCCGGCGGGCGAACACTGAAGCTTTCTTT.

DNA for the CDR3: TGTGCCAGCAGTTTAAAGGTAGACAGCATGAACACTGAAGCTTTCTTT. This sequence encodes CASSLKVDSMNTEAFF. The V gene is TRBV28, the J gene TRBJ1-1; D perhaps matches TRBD1 (5 bases). Trimming shortened V by 2 bases and J by 0 bases, and 13 bases separated the two germline ends. The length of the CDR3 is 16 residues. CDR1 and CDR2 from the germline V gene are MDHEN and SYDVKM. The variable domain in full, with the rest retrieved from reference TRBV28 and TRBJ1-1, is DVKVTQSSRYLVKRTGEKVFLECVQDMDHENMFWYRQDPGLGLRLIYFSYDVKMKEKGDIPEGYSVSREKKERFSLILESASTNQTSMYLCASSLKVDSMNTEAFFGQGTRLTVV.

V is TRBV18 and J is TRBJ2-5; D is undetermined. This CDR3 has 14 amino acids. Germline lookup yields CDR1 KGHSH and CDR2 LQKENI. V lost 3 bases and J 3 bases, leaving 11 bases between the germline ends. For the CDR3, the DNA is TGTGCCAGCTCACCGAACTCGATGAAAGAGACCCAGTACTTC. Its protein product is CASSPNSMKETQYF.

This sequence joins TRBV19 and TRBJ1-5; perhaps TRBD1 as D (6 bases). The CDR3 has 12 residues. The germline gives CDR1 LNHDA, CDR2 SQIVND (reference sequence). Trimming shortened V by 5 bases and J by 7 bases, and 9 bases separated the two germline ends. In nucleotides, the CDR3 is TGTGCCAGTAGTGGACAGTTCCAGCCCCAGCATTTT. Amino acids: CASSGQFQPQHF.

This clone was observed a single time. The rearrangement links TRBV5-5 to TRBJ2-7, with 7 bases identical to TRBD1. The V gene end was trimmed by 4 bases and the J gene end by 2 bases; junction bases not matched to a gene: 9. This CDR3 is 15 amino acids long. The V gene's germline CDR1 is SGHKS and CDR2 YYEKEE (reference sequence). As DNA, the CDR3 is TGTGCCAGCAGCCCAGGGGGAACGGTGGCCTACGAGCAGTACTTC. Its translation: CASSPGGTVAYEQYF. The full variable domain, rest sourced from reference TRBV5-5 and TRBJ2-7, is DAGVTQSPTHLIKTRGQQVTLRCSPISGHKSVSWYQQVLGQGPQFIFQYYEKEERGRGNFPDRFSARQFPNYSSELNVNALLLGDSALYLCASSPGGTVAYEQYFGPGTRLTVT.

The chain employs TRBV9 and TRBJ2-7; 7 bases fit TRBD2. CDR1 SGDLS and CDR2 YYNGEE come from the germline V gene. The CDR3 covers 15 residues. V trimming: 0 bases; J trimming: 6 bases; junction bases outside the gene matches: 9. The CDR3 sequence: CASSVGWGSGVEQYF. The CDR3 DNA reads TGTGCCAGCAGCGTAGGATGGGGGAGCGGGGTCGAGCAGTACTTC.

This sequence joins TRBV19 and TRBJ1-4; the D gene is possibly TRBD1 (6 bases). The length of the CDR3 is 17 residues. Germline V gene lookup returns CDR1 LNHDA and CDR2 SQIVND (reference sequence). Trimming shortened V by 5 bases and J by 5 bases, and 21 bases separated the two germline ends. CDR3: CASSSHGRGTLNEKLFF. The CDR3 DNA follows: TGTGCCAGTAGTTCGCACGGCAGGGGAACACTCAATGAAAAACTGTTTTTT.

V usage is TRBV5-1 and J usage is TRBJ2-7; D call uncertain. The CDR3 has 13 residues. Trimming pared 4 bases from V and 3 bases from J, leaving 11 bases between. Germline V gene sequence: CDR1 SGHRS, CDR2 YFSETQ. The DNA of the CDR3 is TGCGCCAGCAGCCGAGCCGGTGTCTACGAGCAGTACTTC. Translated, it gives CASSRAGVYEQYF. Filled out from reference TRBV5-1 and TRBJ2-7, the complete variable domain reads KAGVTQTPRYLIKTRGQQVTLSCSPISGHRSVSWYQQTPGQGLQFLFEYFSETQRNKGNFPGRFSGRQFSNSRSEMNVSTLELGDSALYLCASSRAGVYEQYFGPGTRLTVT.

The V call is TRBV19, the J call TRBJ1-2; 8 bases align to TRBD1. The trim removed 4 bases at V and 3 bases at J, leaving 7 bases unmatched. The germline CDR1 and CDR2 sequences are LNHDA and SQIVND (reference sequence). The CDR3 runs to 15 residues. For the CDR3, the DNA is TGTGCCAGTAGTAGAATGGACAGGGTCGACTATGGCTACACCTTC. This codes for CASSRMDRVDYGYTF.

V and J are TRBV19 and TRBJ2-7, with 7 bases fitting TRBD1. With 3 bases clipped from V and 2 bases from J, the junction kept 4 bases outside the gene matches. Germline V CDR1 and CDR2: LNHDA, SQIVND (reference sequence). The CDR3 sequence is 14 residues long. The CDR3 sequence: CASSIQGDPYEQYF. The CDR3 DNA is TGTGCCAGTAGTATCCAGGGGGACCCCTACGAGCAGTACTTC.

This clone occurred a few times. The chain employs TRBV19 and TRBJ1-3; the D gene is possibly TRBD1 (6 bases). The CDR3 runs 14 residues. CDR1 and CDR2 from the germline V gene are LNHDA and SQIVND (reference sequence). V lost 5 bases and J lost 4, with 12 bases in between. The CDR3 sequence is CASSWGTPGNTIYF. CDR3 DNA: TGTGCCAGTAGTTGGGGGACACCCGGAAACACCATATATTTT.

The genes are TRBV7-6 and TRBJ2-2, with D maybe TRBD1 (5 bases). Trimming took off 5 bases at V and 0 bases at J, with 13 bases between the two ends. Germline V gives CDR1 SGHVS, CDR2 FNYEAQ. There are 16 residues in the CDR3. The DNA of the CDR3 is TGTGCCAGCAGCCAAGGGGTTGGAACGAACACCGGGGAGCTGTTTTTT. This codes for CASSQGVGTNTGELFF.

V and J are TRBV11-3 and TRBJ2-7; 7 bases are a match to TRBD2. Germline CDR1 is SGHNT and CDR2 is YENEEA. Trimming at V came to 9 bases and at J to 0 bases, leaving 5 bases not matched to a gene. The CDR3 runs to 13 residues. The CDR3 nucleotides are TGTGCCAGTGGGGAGGGGACCTCCTACGAGCAGTACTTC. Amino acid sequence: CASGEGTSYEQYF.

This clone was detected only a few times. CDR3 region: CASSSPGDYSETQYF. The CDR3 nucleotides read TGTGCCAGCAGCTCACCTGGGGACTATTCAGAGACCCAGTACTTC. The chain links TRBV7-2 to TRBJ2-5; TRBD2 agrees at 7 bases. The junction had 9 bases not matched to a gene; V was cut back by 4 bases and J by 4 bases. The CDR3 runs 15 residues. CDR1 and CDR2 (germline): SGHTA, FQGNSA. Full variable domain (outside the CDR3, taken from reference TRBV7-2 and TRBJ2-5): GAGVSQSPSNKVTEKGKDVELRCDPISGHTALYWYRQSLGQGLEFLIYFQGNSAPDKSGLPSDRFSAERTGGSVSTLTIQRTQQEDSAVYLCASSSPGDYSETQYFGPGTRLLVL.

The chain couples TRBV11-2 to TRBJ1-2, with 7 bases lining up with TRBD1. Germline CDR1 reads SGHAT; CDR2 reads FQNNGV. The CDR3 totals 15 residues. With V trimmed by 4 bases and J by 8 bases, 13 bases remained unmatched. The CDR3 is CASSYGGQAFGGYTF. The CDR3 nucleotides are TGTGCCAGCAGCTATGGAGGACAGGCCTTCGGGGGCTACACCTTC.

The chain joins TRBV4-1 to TRBJ2-2, with D possibly being TRBD2 (5 bases). The CDR3 totals 16 residues. Trimming cost V 3 bases and J 4 bases, with 15 bases left between them. The V gene's germline CDR1 is MGHRA and CDR2 YSYEKL. CDR3 coding DNA: TGCGCCAGCAGCCAGGAAGGAACACGGGGCACCGGGGAGCTGTTTTTT. This sequence encodes CASSQEGTRGTGELFF.

V usage is TRBV29-1 and J usage is TRBJ2-7; a possible D gene is TRBD2 (6 bases). The V gene's germline CDR1 is SQVTM and CDR2 ANQGSEA. V was trimmed by 3 bases and J by 3 bases, leaving 9 bases between them. This CDR3 spans 12 amino acids. DNA for the CDR3: TGCAGCGTTGAGTTCGGGGGCTACGAGCAGTACTTC. This encodes CSVEFGGYEQYF.